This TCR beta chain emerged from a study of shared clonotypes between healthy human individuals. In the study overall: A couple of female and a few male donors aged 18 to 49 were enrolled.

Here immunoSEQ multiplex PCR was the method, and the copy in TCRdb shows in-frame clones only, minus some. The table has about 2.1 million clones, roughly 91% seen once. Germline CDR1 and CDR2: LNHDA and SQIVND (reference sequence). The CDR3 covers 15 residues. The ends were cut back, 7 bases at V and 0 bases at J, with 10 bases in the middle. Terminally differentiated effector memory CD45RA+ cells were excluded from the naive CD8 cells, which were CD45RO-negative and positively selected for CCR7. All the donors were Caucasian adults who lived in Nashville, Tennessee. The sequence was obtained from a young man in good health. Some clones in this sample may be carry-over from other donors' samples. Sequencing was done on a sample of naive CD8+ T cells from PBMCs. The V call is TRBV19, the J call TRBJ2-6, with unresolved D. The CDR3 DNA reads TGTGCCAGTAAGTACAGCCACTCTGGGGCCAACGTCCTGACTTTC. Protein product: CASKYSHSGANVLTF.